The rows below give T cell receptor beta chains drawn from one sample of a study of blood T cells in healthy people across ages. TCRdb recomputed calls from the 5' RACE reads with MiXCR, one row per CDR3 protein. Seen here are 700,000 to 900,000 distinct CDR3 sequences, approximately 24% observed once, and the top ten hold 2.5% to 3.5%. The same specimen was also included in a second study, on T cells of mothers and their children.

The sequencing sample was made of blood. All receptors derive from a boy aged 5-17 years in good health. CDR3s leave out the opening cysteine and the closing phenylalanine or tryptophan.

TRBJ2-5	TRBV12-5	ASGLPSGTVRVGTQY
TRBJ1-2	TRBV12-3/TRBV12-4	ASSPRGAGGYT
TRBJ2-2	TRBV19	ASSIGETGIGELF
TRBJ1-5	TRBV10-3	AISESRNQPQH
TRBJ1-1	TRBV12-3/TRBV12-4	VSSLERAPKAF
TRBJ1-2	TRBV10-3	AISDWTGERANYGYT
TRBJ1-3	TRBV5-1	ASSPDTSRANTIY
TRBJ2-7	TRBV12-3/TRBV12-4	ASSPSGTGVQY
TRBJ1-3	TRBV20-1	SATPSGSGNTIY
TRBJ1-2	TRBV29-1	PGAGANRGYT
TRBJ1-2	TRBV5-1	ASSLGRPGARQDGYT
TRBJ2-5	TRBV20-1	SAEDRMTSRQETQY
TRBJ2-5	TRBV20-1	SARGAGYGPQETQY
TRBJ1-6	TRBV6-5	ASSRQGVNSPLH
TRBJ2-5	TRBV7-9	ASSLTSKQETQY
TRBJ2-5	TRBV24-1	ATSDSGQQETQY
TRBJ1-1	TRBV30	AWIGGRLNTEAF
TRBJ2-7	TRBV9	ASSPGAGLPSYEQY
TRBJ2-1	TRBV12-3/TRBV12-4	ASSFSGVSYNEQF
TRBJ1-3	TRBV2	ASGENSGNTIY
TRBJ1-1	TRBV20-1	SATTHLELNTEAF
TRBJ2-2	TRBV12-3/TRBV12-4	ASSLARGLAGASNTGELF
TRBJ2-2	TRBV7-6	ASSPRAGGNTGELF
TRBJ1-4	TRBV29-1	SVGKGTTNEKLF
TRBJ1-2	TRBV20-1	SASTGRNYGYT
TRBJ2-4	TRBV18	ASSPPGQGIGDIQY
TRBJ2-3	TRBV10-3	AISESPPGGGADTQY
TRBJ1-5	TRBV10-3	AIGGEGKQPQH
TRBJ1-1	TRBV25-1	ASSEAGGRTEAF